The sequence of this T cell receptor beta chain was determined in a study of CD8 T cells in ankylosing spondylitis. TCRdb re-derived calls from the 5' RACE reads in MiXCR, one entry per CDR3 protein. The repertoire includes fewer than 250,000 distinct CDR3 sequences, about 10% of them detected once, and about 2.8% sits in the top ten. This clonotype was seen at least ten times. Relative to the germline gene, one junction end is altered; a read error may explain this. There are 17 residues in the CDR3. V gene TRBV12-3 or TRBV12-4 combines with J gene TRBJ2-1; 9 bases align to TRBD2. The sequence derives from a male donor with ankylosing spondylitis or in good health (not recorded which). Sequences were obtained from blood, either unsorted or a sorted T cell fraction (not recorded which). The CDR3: CASRPPSGTASYNERFF. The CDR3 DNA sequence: TGTGCCAGCAGACCACCTAGCGGGACCGCCTCCTACAATGAGCGGTTCTTC.